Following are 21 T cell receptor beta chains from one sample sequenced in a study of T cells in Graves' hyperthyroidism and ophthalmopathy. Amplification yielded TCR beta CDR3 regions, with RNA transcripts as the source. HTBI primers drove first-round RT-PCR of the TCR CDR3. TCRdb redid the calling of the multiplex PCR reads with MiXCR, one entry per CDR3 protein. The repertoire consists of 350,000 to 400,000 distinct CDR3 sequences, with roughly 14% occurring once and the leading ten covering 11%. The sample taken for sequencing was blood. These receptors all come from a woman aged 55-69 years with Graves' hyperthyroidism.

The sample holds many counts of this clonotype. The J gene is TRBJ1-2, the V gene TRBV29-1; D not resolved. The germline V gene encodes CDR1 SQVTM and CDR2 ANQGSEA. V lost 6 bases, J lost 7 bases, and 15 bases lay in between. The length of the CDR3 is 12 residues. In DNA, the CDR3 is TGCAGCGTACGACCTGAGGGAAGTGGCTACACCTTC. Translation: CSVRPEGSGYTF.

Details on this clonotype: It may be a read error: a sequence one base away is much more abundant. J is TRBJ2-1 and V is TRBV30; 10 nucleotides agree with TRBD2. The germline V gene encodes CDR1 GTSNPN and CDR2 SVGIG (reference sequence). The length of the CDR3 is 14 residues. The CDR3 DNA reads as TGTGCCTGGAGTAGAACTAGCGGGATAGATGAGCAGCTCTTC. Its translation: CAWSRTSGIDEQLF.

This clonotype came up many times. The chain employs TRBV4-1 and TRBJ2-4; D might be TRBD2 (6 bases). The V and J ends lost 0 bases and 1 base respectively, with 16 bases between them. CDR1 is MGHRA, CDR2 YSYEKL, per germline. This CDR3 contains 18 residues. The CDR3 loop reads CASSQDQSGVVAKNIQYF. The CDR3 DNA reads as TGCGCCAGCAGCCAAGATCAATCGGGAGTTGTGGCCAAAAACATTCAGTACTTC.

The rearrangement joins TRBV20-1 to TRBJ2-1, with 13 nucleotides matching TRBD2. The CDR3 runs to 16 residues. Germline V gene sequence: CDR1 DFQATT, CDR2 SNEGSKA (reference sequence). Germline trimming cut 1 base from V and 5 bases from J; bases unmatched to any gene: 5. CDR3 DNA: TGCAGTGCTAGAGCCCCGGGACTAGCGGGACACAATGAGCAGTTCTTC. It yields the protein CSARAPGLAGHNEQFF.

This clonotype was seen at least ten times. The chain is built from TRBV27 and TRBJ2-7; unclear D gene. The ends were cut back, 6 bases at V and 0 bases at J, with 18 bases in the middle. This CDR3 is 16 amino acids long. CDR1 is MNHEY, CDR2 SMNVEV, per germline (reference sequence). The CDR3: CASSARPVRSSYEQYF. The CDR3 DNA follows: TGTGCCAGCAGCGCCCGCCCGGTACGGAGCTCCTACGAGCAGTACTTC.

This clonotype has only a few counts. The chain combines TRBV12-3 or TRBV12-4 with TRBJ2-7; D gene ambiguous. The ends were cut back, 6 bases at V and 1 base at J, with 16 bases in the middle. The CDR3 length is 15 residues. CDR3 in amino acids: CASSPSRRVSYEQYF. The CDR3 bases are TGTGCCAGCAGCCCCTCAAGGCGCGTATCCTACGAGCAGTACTTC.

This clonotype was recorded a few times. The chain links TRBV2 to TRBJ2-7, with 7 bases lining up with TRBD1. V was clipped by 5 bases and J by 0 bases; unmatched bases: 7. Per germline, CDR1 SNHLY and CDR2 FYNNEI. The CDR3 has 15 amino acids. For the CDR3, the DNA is TGTGCCAGCAGTCCCCCGGGACAGAGCTCCTACGAGCAGTACTTC. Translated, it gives CASSPPGQSSYEQYF.

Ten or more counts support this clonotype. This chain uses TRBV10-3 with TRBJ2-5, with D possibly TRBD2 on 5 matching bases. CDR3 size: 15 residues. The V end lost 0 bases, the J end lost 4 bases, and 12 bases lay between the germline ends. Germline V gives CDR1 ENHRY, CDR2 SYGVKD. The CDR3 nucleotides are TGTGCCATCAGTGAGTCAGCGGTTTTGGGAGAGACCCAGTACTTC. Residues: CAISESAVLGETQYF.

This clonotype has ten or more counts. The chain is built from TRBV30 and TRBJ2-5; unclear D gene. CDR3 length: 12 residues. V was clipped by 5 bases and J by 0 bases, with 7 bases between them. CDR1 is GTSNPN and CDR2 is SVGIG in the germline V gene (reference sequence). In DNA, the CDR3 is TGTGCCTGGGGGCAGAACCAAGAGACCCAGTACTTC. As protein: CAWGQNQETQYF.

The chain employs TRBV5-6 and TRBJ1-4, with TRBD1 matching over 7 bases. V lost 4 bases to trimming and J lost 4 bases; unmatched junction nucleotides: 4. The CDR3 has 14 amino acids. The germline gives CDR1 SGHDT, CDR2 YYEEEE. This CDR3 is CASSRTGVNEKLFF. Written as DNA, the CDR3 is TGTGCCAGCAGCCGGACAGGAGTTAATGAAAAACTGTTTTTT.

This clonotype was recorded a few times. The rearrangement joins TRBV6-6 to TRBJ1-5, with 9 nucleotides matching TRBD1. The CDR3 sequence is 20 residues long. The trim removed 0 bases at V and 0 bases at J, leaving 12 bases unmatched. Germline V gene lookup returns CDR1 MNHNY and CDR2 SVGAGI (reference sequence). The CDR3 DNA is TGTGCCAGCAGTTACTCGCATCGGACAGGGGCCACCCTTAGCAATCAGCCCCAGCATTTT. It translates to CASSYSHRTGATLSNQPQHF.

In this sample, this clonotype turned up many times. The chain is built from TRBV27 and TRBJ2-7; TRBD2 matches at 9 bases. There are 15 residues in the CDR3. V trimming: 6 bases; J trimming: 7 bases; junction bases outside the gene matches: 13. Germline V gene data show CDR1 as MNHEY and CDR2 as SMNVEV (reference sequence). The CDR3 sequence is CASSPGSGRTKEQYF. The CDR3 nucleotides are TGTGCCAGCAGCCCGGGGAGCGGGAGGACCAAAGAGCAGTACTTC.

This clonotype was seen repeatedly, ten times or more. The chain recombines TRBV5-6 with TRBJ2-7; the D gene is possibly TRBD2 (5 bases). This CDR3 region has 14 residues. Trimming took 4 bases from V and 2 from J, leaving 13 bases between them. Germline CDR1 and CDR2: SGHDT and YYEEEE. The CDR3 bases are TGTGCCAGCAGCGGAGGACTGAAGGCCTACGAGCAGTACTTC. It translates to CASSGGLKAYEQYF.

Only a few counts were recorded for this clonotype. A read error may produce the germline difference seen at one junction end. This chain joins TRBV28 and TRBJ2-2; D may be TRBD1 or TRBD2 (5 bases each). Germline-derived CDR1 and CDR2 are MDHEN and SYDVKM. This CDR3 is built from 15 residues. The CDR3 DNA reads TGTGCCAGCAGCCGATGGGCAGGGCCGGCCGGGGAGTTGTTTTTT. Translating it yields CASSRWAGPAGELFF.

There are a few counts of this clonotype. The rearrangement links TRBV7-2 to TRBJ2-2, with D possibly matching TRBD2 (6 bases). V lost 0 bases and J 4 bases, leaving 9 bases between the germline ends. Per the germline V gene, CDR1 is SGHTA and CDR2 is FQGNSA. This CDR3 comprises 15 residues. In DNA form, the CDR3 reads TGTGCCAGCAGCTTAGCCCAGGGAGGCACCGGGGAGCTGTTTTTT. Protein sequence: CASSLAQGGTGELFF.

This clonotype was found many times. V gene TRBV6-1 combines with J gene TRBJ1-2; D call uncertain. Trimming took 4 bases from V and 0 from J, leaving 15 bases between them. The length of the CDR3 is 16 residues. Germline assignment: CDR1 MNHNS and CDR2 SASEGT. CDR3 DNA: TGTGCCAGCAGTGTACTAGCGACGGAAGCTAACTATGGCTACACCTTC. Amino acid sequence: CASSVLATEANYGYTF.

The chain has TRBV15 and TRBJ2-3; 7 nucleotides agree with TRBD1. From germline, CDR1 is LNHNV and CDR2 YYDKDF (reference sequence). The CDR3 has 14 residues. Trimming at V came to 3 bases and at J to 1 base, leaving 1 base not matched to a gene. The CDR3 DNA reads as TGTGCCACCAGCAGCGACAGGGGCACAGATACGCAGTATTTT. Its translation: CATSSDRGTDTQYF.

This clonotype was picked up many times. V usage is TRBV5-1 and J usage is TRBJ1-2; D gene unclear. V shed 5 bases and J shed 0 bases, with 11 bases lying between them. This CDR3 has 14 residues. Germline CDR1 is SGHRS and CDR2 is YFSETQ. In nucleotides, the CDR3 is TGCGCCAGCAGATCGATACGGACTAACTATGGCTACACCTTC. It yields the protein CASRSIRTNYGYTF.

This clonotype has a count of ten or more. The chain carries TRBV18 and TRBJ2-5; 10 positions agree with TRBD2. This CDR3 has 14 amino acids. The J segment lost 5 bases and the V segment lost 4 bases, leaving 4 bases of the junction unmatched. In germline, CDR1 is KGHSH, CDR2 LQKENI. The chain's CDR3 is CASSRPSGSETQYF. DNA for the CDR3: TGTGCCAGCTCACGGCCTAGCGGGAGTGAGACCCAGTACTTC.

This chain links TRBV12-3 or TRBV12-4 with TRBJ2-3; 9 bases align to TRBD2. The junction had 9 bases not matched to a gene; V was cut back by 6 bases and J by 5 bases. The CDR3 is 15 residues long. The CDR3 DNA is TGTGCCAGCAGCCCCCGAGCGGGAGGCGGAGATACGCAGTATTTT. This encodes CASSPRAGGGDTQYF.

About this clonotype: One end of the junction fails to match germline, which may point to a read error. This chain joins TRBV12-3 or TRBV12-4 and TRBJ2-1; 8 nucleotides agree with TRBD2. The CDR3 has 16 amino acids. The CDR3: CASSPFSSGLDNEQSF. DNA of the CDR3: TGTGCCAGCAGTCCATTCTCTAGCGGGCTGGACAATGAGCAGTCCTTC.